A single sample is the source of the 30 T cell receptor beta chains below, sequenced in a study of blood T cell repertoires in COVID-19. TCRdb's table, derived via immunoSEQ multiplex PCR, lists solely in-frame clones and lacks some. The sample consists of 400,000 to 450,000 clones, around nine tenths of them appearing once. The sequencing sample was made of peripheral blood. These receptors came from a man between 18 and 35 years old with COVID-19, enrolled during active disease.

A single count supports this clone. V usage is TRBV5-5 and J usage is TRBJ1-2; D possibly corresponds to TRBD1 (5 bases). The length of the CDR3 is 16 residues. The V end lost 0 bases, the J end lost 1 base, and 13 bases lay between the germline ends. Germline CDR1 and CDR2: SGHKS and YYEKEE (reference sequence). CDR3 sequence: CASSLAPGGGNYGYTF. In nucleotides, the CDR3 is TGTGCCAGCAGCTTGGCCCCCGGGGGGGGTAACTATGGCTACACCTTC.

CDR3 protein: CASSSGLAGIYNEQFF. Here the CDR3 DNA reads TGTGCCAGCAGCTCCGGACTAGCGGGGATTTACAATGAGCAGTTCTTC. This chain uses TRBV9 with TRBJ2-1; 12 bases are shared with TRBD2. Trimming removed 4 bases from V and 4 bases from J; junction bases left unmatched: 6. The germline CDR1 and CDR2 sequences are SGDLS and YYNGEE. The CDR3 length is 16 residues.

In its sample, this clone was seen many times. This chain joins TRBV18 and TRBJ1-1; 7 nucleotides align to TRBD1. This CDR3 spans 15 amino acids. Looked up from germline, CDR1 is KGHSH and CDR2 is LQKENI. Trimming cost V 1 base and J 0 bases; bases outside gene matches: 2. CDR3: CASSPQGGLNTEAFF. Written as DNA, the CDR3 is TGTGCCAGCTCACCACAAGGGGGCCTGAACACTGAAGCTTTCTTT.

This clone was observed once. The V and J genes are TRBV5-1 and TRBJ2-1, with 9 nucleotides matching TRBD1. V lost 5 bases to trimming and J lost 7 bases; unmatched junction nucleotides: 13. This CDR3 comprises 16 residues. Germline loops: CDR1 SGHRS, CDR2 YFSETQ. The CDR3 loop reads CASSPLWDRALNEQFF. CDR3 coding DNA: TGCGCCAGCAGTCCGTTATGGGACAGGGCCTTAAATGAGCAGTTCTTC.

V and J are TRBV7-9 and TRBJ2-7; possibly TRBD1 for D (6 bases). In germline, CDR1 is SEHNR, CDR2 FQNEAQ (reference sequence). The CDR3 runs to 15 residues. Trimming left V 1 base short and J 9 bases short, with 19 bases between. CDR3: CASSLVEAGDRGQYF. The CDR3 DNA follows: TGTGCCAGCAGCTTAGTCGAGGCAGGGGACCGGGGGCAGTACTTC.

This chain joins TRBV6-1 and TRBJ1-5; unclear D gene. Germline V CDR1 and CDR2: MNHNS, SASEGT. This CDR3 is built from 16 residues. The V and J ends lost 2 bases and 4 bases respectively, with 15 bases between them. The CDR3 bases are TGTGCCAGCAGTGAATTTGCGCTTTCCCCAAATCAGCCCCAGCATTTT. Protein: CASSEFALSPNQPQHF.

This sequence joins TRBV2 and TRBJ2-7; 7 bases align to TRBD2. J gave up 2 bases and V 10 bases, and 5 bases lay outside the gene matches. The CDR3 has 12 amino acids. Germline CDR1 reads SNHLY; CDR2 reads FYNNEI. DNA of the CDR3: TGTGCCAACCGCGGGAGTCCCTACGAGCAGTACTTC. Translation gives CANRGSPYEQYF. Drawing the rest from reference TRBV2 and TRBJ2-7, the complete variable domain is EPEVTQTPSHQVTQMGQEVILRCVPISNHLYFYWYRQILGQKVEFLVSFYNNEISEKSEIFDDQFSVERPDGSNFTLKIRSTKLEDSAMYFCANRGSPYEQYFGPGTRLTVT.

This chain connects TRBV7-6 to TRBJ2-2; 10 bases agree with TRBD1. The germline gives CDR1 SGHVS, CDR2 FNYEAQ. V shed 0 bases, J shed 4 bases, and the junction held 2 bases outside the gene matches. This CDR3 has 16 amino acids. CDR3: CASSLAGQGITGELFF. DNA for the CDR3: TGTGCCAGCAGCTTAGCGGGACAGGGGATCACCGGGGAGCTGTTTTTT.

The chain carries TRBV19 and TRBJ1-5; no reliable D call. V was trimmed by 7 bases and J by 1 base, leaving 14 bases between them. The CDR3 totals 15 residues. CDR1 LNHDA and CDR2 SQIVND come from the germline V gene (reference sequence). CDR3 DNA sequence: TGTGCCAGTAATCGTTCAGGCGGGAGCAATCAGCCCCAGCATTTT. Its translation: CASNRSGGSNQPQHF.

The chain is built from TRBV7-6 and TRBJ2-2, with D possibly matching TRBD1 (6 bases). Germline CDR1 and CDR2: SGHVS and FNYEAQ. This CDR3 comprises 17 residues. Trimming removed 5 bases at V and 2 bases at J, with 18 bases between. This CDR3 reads CASSIDTGTPNTGELFF. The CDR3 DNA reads TGTGCCAGCAGCATAGACACCGGGACACCAAACACCGGGGAGCTGTTTTTT.

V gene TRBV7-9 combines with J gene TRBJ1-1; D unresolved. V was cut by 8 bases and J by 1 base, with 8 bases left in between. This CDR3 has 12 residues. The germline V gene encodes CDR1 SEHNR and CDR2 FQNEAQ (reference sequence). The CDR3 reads CASSHPNTEAFF. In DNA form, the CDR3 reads TGTGCCAGCTCACACCCGAACACTGAAGCTTTCTTT.

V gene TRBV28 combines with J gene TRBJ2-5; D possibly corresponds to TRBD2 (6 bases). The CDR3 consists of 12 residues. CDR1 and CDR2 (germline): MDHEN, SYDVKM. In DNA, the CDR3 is TGTGGAACGGGGCGGGGAAGAGAGACCCAGTACTTC. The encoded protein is CGTGRGRETQYF.

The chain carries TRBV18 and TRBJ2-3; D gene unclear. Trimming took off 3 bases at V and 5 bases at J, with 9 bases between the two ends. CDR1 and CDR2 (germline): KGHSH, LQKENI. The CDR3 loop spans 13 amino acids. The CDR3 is CASSPRRRDTQYF. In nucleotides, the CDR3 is TGTGCCAGCTCACCTCGCCGGAGAGATACGCAGTATTTT.

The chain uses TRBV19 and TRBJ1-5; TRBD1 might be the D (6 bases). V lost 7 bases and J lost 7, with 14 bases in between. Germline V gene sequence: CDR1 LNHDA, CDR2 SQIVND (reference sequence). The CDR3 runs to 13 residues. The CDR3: CASTSPQGQPQHF. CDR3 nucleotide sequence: TGTGCCAGTACCTCCCCACAGGGACAGCCCCAGCATTTT.

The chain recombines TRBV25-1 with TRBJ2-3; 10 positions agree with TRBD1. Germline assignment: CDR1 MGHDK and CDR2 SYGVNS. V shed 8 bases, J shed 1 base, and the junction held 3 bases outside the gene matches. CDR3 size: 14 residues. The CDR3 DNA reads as TGTGCCAGCTCCGACAGGGGGCGCACAGATACGCAGTATTTT. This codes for CASSDRGRTDTQYF.

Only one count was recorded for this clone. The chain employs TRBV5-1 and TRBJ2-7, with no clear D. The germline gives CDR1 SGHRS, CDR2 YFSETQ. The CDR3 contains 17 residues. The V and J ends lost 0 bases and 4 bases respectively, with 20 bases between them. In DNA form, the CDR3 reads TGCGCCAGCAGCTTGGGAGCCCCAGGTGGGTCGTCATACGAGCAGTACTTC. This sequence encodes CASSLGAPGGSSYEQYF.

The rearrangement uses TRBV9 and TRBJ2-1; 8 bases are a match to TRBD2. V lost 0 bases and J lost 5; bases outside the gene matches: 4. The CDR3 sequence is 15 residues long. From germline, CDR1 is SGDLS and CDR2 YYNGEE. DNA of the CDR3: TGTGCCAGCAGCGTAGGGACTAGCCCCCACAATGAGCAGTTCTTC. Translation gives CASSVGTSPHNEQFF.

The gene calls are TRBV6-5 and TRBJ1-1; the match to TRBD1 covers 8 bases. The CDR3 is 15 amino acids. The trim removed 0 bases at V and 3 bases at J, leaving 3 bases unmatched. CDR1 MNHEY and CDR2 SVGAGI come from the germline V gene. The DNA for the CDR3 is TGTGCCAGCAGTTACTCGGGGACAGGTCACACTGAAGCTTTCTTT. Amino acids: CASSYSGTGHTEAFF.

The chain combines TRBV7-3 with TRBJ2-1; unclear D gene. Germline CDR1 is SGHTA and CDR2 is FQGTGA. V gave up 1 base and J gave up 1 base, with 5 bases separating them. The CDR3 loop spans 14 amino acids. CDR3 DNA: TGTGCCAGCAGCTTAAGGCCTTCCTACAATGAGCAGTTCTTC. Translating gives CASSLRPSYNEQFF.

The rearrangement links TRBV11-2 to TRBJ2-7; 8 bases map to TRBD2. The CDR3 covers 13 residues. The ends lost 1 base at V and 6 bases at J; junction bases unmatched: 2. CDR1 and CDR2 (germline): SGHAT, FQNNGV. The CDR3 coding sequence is TGTGCCAGCAGCTTAGGGACTAGCTCCGAGCAGTACTTC. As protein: CASSLGTSSEQYF.

CDR3 loop: CASSYRGRTEAFF. CDR3 nucleotide sequence: TGTGCCAGCAGTTACAGGGGTCGCACTGAAGCTTTCTTT. The chain recombines TRBV2 with TRBJ1-1; 7 bases line up with TRBD1. After removal of 5 bases from V and 4 bases from J, the junction contained 4 bases not matched to a gene. The germline V gene encodes CDR1 SNHLY and CDR2 FYNNEI. This CDR3 contains 13 residues.

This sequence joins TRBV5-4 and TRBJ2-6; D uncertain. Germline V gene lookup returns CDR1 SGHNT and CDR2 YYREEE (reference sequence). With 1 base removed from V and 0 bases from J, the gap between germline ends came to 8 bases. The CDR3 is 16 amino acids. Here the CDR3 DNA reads TGTGCCAGCAGCTTGCCGGGTAACTCTGGGGCCAACGTCCTGACTTTC. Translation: CASSLPGNSGANVLTF.

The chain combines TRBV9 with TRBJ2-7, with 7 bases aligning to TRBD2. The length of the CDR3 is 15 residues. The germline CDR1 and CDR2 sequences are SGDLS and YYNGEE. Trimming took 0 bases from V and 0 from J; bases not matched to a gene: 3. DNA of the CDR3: TGTGCCAGCAGCGTAGGGGCTAGCGGCTCCTACGAGCAGTACTTC. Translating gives CASSVGASGSYEQYF.

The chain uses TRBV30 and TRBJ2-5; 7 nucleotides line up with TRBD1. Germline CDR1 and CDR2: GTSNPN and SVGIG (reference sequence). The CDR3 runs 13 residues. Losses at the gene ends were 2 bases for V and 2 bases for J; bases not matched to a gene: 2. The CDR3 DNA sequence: TGTGCCTGGAGTAGGGACAGACAAGAGACCCAGTACTTC. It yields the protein CAWSRDRQETQYF. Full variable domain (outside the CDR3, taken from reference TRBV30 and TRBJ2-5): SQTIHQWPATLVQPVGSPLSLECTVEGTSNPNLYWYRQAAGRGLQLLFYSVGIGQISSEVPQNLSASRPQDRQFILSSKKLLLSDSGFYLCAWSRDRQETQYFGPGTRLLVL.

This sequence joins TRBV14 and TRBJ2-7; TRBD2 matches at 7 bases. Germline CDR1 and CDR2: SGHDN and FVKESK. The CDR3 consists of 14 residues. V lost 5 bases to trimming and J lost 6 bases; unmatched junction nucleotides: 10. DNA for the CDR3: TGTGCCAGCAGCTCGAGGGCGGGAGAGCCCGAGCAGTACTTC. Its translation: CASSSRAGEPEQYF.

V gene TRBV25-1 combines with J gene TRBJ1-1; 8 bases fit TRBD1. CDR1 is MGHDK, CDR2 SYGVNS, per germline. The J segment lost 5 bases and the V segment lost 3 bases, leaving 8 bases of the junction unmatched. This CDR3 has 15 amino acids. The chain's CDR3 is CASSETTTGDTEAFF. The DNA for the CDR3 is TGTGCCAGCAGTGAGACGACGACAGGGGATACTGAAGCTTTCTTT.

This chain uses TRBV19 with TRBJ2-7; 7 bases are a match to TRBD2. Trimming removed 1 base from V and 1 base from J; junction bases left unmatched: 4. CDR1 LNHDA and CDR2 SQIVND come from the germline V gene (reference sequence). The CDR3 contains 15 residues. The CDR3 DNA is TGTGCCAGTAGTATAGGTGGGAGGGGTTCCTACGAGCAGTACTTC. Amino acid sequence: CASSIGGRGSYEQYF. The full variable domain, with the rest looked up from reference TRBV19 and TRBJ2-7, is DGGITQSPKYLFRKEGQNVTLSCEQNLNHDAMYWYRQDPGQGLRLIYYSQIVNDFQKGDIAEGYSVSREKKESFPLTVTSAQKNPTAFYLCASSIGGRGSYEQYFGPGTRLTVT.

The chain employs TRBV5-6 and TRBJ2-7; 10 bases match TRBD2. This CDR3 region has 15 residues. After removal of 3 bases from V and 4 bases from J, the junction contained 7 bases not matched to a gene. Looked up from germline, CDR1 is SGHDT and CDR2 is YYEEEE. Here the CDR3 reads CASSSHLAGAYEQYF. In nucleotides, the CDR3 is TGTGCCAGCAGCTCACACCTAGCGGGAGCATACGAGCAGTACTTC.

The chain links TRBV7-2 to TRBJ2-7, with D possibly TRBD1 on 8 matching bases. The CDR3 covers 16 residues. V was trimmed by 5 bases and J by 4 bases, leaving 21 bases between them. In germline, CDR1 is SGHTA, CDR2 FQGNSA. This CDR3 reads CASSMWTGRREYEQYF. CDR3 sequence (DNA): TGTGCCAGCAGCATGTGGACAGGGCGGCGGGAGTACGAGCAGTACTTC. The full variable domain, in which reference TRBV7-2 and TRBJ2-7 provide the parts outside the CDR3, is GAGVSQSPSNKVTEKGKDVELRCDPISGHTALYWYRQSLGQGLEFLIYFQGNSAPDKSGLPSDRFSAERTGGSVSTLTIQRTQQEDSAVYLCASSMWTGRREYEQYFGPGTRLTVT.

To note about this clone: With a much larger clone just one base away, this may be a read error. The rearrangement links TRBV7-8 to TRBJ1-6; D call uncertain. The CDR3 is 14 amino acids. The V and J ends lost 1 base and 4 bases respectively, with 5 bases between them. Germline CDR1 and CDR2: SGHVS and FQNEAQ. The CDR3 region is CASSLEQYNSPLHF. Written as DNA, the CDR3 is TGTGCCAGCAGCTTAGAACAGTATAATTCACCCCTCCACTTT.